The clone carrying this T cell receptor (beta chain) was found many times. The antigen is undetermined. V lost 8 bases and J 0 bases, leaving 5 bases between the germline ends. This CDR3 contains 12 residues. These data are taken from a study of response to subunit inactivated influenza vaccine. Study-level points and caveats: Researchers suggested that each seasonal influenza vaccination recruits few new T cells.

TCRdb reprocessed the RT-PCR reads via MiXCR and lists one record per CDR3 protein. The sample records 710,000 or so distinct CDR3 sequences, more than 15% being singletons. The sequence was collected from a man aged 50-59 years who received an inactivated influenza vaccine. Sequencing used PBMCs from blood, obtained 11 to 12 days after vaccination. This chain joins TRBV12-3 or TRBV12-4 and TRBJ1-3; the D is unclear. This CDR3 reads CASASSGNTIYF. The CDR3 DNA follows: TGTGCCAGCGCGAGCTCTGGAAACACCATATATTTT.